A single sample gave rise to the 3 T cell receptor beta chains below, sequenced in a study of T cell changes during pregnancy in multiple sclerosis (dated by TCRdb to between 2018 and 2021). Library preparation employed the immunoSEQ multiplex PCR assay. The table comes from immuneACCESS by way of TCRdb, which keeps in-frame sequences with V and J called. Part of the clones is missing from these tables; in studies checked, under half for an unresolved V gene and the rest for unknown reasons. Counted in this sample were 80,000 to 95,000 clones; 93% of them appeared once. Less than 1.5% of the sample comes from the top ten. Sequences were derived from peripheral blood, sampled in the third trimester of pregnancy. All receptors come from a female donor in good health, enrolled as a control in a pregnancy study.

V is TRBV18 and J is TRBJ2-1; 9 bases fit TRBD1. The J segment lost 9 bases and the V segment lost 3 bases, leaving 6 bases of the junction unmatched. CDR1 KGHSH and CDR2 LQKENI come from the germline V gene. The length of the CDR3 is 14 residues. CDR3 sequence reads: CASSPPGDRVEQFF. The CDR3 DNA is TGTGCCAGCTCACCTCCAGGGGACAGGGTTGAGCAGTTCTTC. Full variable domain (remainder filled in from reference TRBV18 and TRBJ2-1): NAGVMQNPRHLVRRRGQEARLRCSPMKGHSHVYWYRQLPEEGLKFMVYLQKENIIDESGMPKERFSAEFPKEGPSILRIQQVVRGDSAAYFCASSPPGDRVEQFFGPGTRLTVL.

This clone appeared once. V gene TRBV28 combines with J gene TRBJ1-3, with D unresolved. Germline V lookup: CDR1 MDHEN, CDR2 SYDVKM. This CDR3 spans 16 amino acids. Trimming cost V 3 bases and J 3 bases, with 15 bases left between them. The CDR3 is CASSLPGSYVGNTIYF. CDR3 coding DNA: TGTGCCAGCAGTTTGCCCGGGTCATACGTTGGAAACACCATATATTTT.

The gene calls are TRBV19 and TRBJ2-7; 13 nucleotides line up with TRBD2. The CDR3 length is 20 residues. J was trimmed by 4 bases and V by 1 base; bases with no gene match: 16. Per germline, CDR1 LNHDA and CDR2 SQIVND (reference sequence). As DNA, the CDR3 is TGTGCCAGTAGTATAGCTCCCGGACTAGCGGGAGCCATATCGATGTACGAGCAGTACTTC. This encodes CASSIAPGLAGAISMYEQYF.